This T cell receptor (beta chain) was captured by sequencing in a study of blood T cell repertoires in COVID-19. The overall study: The origin of the acute and convalescent COVID-19 samples was the United States, Italy and Spain.

There are 13 residues in the CDR3. J lost 14 bases, V lost 5 bases, and 8 bases had no gene match. Per germline, CDR1 SNHLY and CDR2 FYNNEI. Assay used: immunoSEQ multiplex PCR; TCRdb lists only in-frame clones, some missing. This sample has more than 90,000 clones, with roughly 90% found just once. The chain employs TRBV2 and TRBJ2-1; 11 positions agree with TRBD1. The sample taken for sequencing was peripheral blood. The clonotype comes from an older man who had recovered from COVID-19. The CDR3 sequence: CASSSGQGAREFF. CDR3 DNA: TGTGCCAGCAGTAGCGGACAGGGGGCCAGGGAGTTCTTC.